This T cell receptor beta chain originates from a study of memory CD4+ T cells and cytomegalovirus serostatus. Study overall: Of the healthy Belgian adults, nine or ten were CMV seropositive and 20 to 30 seronegative.

The study's findings and limits: About two fifths of the roughly 160 known CMV-associated TCRbeta sequences appeared in CD4+ memory. A US-trained random forest predicted CMV serostatus with median AUC approximately 0.9.

Single viable CD3+CD4+CD8-CD45RO+ cells were sorted as the memory CD4+ T cells. Original processing notes: After removing out-of-frame reads, 2 million to 2.5 million distinct TCRbeta sequences remained. The data were produced by immunoSEQ multiplex PCR, yet TCRdb's version contains in-frame clones alone and is incomplete. For V, J and clone size, that table is used; D and trimming come from the DNA. The sample records some 44,000 clones, under 85% being singletons. CDR3 length equals 14 residues. V was shortened by 5 bases and J by 1 base, with 10 bases between the two germline ends. Germline-derived CDR1 and CDR2 are SNHLY and FYNNEI. Notes on this clone: As yet, its antigen is unknown.

This rearrangement joins TRBV2 to TRBJ2-3; unclear D gene. The specimen was memory CD4+ T cells from blood. The receptor was derived from an adult in good health and CMV-seronegative. Here the CDR3 DNA reads TGTGCCAGCAGTCGTGGCTACGGCACAGATACGCAGTATTTT. Encoded protein: CASSRGYGTDTQYF.